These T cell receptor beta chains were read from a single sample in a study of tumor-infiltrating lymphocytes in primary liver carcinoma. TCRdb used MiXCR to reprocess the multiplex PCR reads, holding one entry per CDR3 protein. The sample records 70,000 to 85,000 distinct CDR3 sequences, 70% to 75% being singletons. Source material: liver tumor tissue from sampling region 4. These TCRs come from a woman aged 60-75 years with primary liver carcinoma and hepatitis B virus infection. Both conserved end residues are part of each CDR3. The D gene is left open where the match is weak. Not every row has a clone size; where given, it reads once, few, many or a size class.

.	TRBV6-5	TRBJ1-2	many	TGTGCCAGCAGTTACTCGCGAGAGGGGCGCTATGGCTACACCTTC	CASSYSREGRYGYTF
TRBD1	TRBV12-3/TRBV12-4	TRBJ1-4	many	TGTGCCAGCAGTTTGACTACAGGGGGCACTAATGAAAAACTGTTTTTT	CASSLTTGGTNEKLFF
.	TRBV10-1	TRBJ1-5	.	TGCGCTAACAGGATGGGGGGCCCTGATAGCAATCAGCCCCAGCATTTT	CANRMGGPDSNQPQHF
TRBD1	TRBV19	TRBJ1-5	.	TGTGCCAGTACCCCTCCGGGACAGGGGTTACAATCCCAGCATTTT	CASTPPGQGLQSQHF
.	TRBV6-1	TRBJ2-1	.	TGTGCCAGCCGTGAAGGCTTTGAACAGTTCTTC	CASREGFEQFF
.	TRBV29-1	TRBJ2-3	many	TGCAGCGTTGTCCAGGCGGGAAGAGGGACAGATACGCAGTATTTT	CSVVQAGRGTDTQYF
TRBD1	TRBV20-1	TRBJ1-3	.	TGCAGTGCTAGACACGACAGGGGACCTGGAAACACCATATATTTT	CSARHDRGPGNTIYF
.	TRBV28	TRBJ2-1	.	TGTGCCAGCAGTTTTTCTCCTCGGCTAGGAAGCTCCTACAATGAGCAGTTCTTC	CASSFSPRLGSSYNEQFF
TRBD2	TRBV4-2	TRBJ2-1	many	TGTGCCAGCAGCCAGCCGGGACTAGCGGGAGGTGGTGAGCAGTTCTTC	CASSQPGLAGGGEQFF
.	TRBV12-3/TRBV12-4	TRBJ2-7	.	TGTGCCAGCAGTTTAGCAAGTTGGCTGAGCTCGGTGGACTACGAGCGATACTTC	CASSLASWLSSVDYERYF
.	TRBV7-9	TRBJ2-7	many	TGTGCCAGCAGCTTAATCGACGGGACATCGAGCTCCTACGAGCAGTACTTC	CASSLIDGTSSSYEQYF
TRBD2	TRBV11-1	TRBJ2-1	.	TGTGTCAGCAAGGGGCTAGCGGGAAGGCGTGAGCAGTTCTTC	CVSKGLAGRREQFF
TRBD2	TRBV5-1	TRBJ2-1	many	TGCGCCAGCAAAAGCGGGAGGGCCGAGGATGAGCAGTTCTTC	CASKSGRAEDEQFF
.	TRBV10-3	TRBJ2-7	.	TGTGTCATCACCCAATTACAGGGTGGGGAGCAGCACTTC	CVITQLQGGEQHF
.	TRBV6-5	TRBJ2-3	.	TGTGCCAGTGCAAGTCGCGGAGGAAGGGCTGATACGCGGTATTTT	CASASRGGRADTRYF
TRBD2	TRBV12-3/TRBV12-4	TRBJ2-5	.	TGTGCCAACAATTCCACTAGCGGGAGGGCCGGGGAGACCCAGTACTTC	CANNSTSGRAGETQYF
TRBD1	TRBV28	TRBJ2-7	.	TGTGCCAGCAGCCCTAGTGAGGACAGGCGCACCTACGAGCAGTACTTC	CASSPSEDRRTYEQYF
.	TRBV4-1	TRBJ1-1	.	TGTGCCAGCTGCCTTAGGATCGGGAAGACTGAAGCTTTCTTT	CASCLRIGKTEAFF
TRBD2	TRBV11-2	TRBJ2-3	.	TGTACTAGCAGCCCTGGACTAGCGGGCCCAGATAGGCAGTATTTT	CTSSPGLAGPDRQYF
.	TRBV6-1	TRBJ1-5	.	TGTGCCAGCAGTGAGAGCAAGGGTAATCAGCCCCAGCATTTT	CASSESKGNQPQHF
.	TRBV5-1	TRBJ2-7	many	TGCGCCAGCAGCCCGGAAGGGCGGCCTGTGGAGCAGTACTTC	CASSPEGRPVEQYF
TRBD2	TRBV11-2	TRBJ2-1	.	TGTGCCAGCAACTTAAAGTCTAGCGGAGACAATGAGCGGTTCTTC	CASNLKSSGDNERFF
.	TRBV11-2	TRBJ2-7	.	TGTGCCAGCAGCTTGGAGGGGGACCAGCAGTGCTTC	CASSLEGDQQCF
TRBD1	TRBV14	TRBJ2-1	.	TGTGGCAGCAGCCAAGCTAGGGGGCAGTCCTTC	CGSSQARGQSF
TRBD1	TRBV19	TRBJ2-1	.	TGTGTCAGTAGTAGCACAGGGGGCAGGGAGCAGTTCTTC	CVSSSTGGREQFF
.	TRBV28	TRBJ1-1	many	TGTGCCAGCCGGCTGCACACTGAAGCTTTCTTT	CASRLHTEAFF
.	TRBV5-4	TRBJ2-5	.	TGTGCCAGCAGCTTGACAAGGACTAGTGGGGGCATCGAGATCCAGTACTTC	CASSLTRTSGGIEIQYF
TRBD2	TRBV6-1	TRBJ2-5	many	TGTGCCAGCAGTGCCATAGCGGGAGGCGCTGATGAGACCCAGTACTTC	CASSAIAGGADETQYF
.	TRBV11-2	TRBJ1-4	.	TGTACCAGCAGCTCTAGGCGTGGGACTAATGAAAAACTGTTTTTT	CTSSSRRGTNEKLFF
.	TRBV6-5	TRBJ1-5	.	.	CASRPWGQGTRMNNQPQRF
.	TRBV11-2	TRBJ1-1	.	TGTGTCAGCAGCCAAGGGTTAAACACTGAAGCTTTCTTT	CVSSQGLNTEAFF
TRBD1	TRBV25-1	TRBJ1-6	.	TGTGCCAGCAGTGCACGCCGGGACAGGGATTCACCCCTCCACTTT	CASSARRDRDSPLHF
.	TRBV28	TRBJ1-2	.	TGTACCAGCACCGAAGTAAAGAAGGGGATGGGCTACACCTTC	CTSTEVKKGMGYTF
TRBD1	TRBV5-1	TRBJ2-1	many	TGCGCCAGCAGCGGGACAGAACAGGGGCGCCTCAATGAGCAGTTCTTC	CASSGTEQGRLNEQFF
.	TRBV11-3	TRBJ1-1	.	TGTGCAAGCAGCCTAACAGTAGGGATGAGCACCGAAGCTTTCTTT	CASSLTVGMSTEAFF
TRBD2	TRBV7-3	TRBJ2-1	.	TGTGCCAGCAGCTTCGCAGGGACTAGCGGGAGTAATGAGCAGTTCTTC	CASSFAGTSGSNEQFF
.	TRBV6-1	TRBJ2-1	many	TGTGCCAGCAAGAGCAGGGTGACCTACAATGAGCAGTTCTTC	CASKSRVTYNEQFF
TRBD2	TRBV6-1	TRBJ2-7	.	TGTGCCAGCAGGGCTAGCGGGGTAAGCTACGAGCAGTACTTC	CASRASGVSYEQYF
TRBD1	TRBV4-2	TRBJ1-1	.	TGTGCCAGCAGCCAAGAGGGGGCTACGGACAGGGGGCGTATCACTGAAGTCTTCTTT	CASSQEGATDRGRITEVFF
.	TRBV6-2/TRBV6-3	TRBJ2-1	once	TGTGCCAGCAGGCCCGACGGGGGTTCCAATGAGCAGTTCTTC	CASRPDGGSNEQFF
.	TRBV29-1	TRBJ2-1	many	TGCAGCGTTCCCGCGTTGGGTGTTCGGGAGAACAGAAAATCCTACAATGAGCAGTTCTTC	CSVPALGVRENRKSYNEQFF
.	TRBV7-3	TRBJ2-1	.	TGTGCCAGCAGCTTAATAGGCGGGACGCTGTGGAATGATCAGTTCTTC	CASSLIGGTLWNDQFF
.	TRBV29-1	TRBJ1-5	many	TGCAGCGCCTCAGAGACAGGCAGCAATCAGCCCCAGCATTTT	CSASETGSNQPQHF
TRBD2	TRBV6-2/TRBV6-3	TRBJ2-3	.	TGTGCCAGCAGTAGCGGGATTTTCACAGATATGCAGTACTTT	CASSSGIFTDMQYF
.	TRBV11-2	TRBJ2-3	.	TGTGCCAGCAGGAGGGACAAGGCTGATACGCAGTATTTT	CASRRDKADTQYF
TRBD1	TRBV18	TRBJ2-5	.	TGTGCCAGCTCACCGCGGACAGGAGCAGCTCAAGAGACCCAGTACTTC	CASSPRTGAAQETQYF